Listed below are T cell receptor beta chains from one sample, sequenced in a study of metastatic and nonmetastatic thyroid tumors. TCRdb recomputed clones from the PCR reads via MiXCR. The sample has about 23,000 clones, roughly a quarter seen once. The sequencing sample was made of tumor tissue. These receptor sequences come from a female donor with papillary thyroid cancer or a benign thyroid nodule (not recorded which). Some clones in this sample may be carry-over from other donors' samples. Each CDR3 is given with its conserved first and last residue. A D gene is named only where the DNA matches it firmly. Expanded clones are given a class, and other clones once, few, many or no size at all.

CDR3aa: CASSQVDRTAYEQYF
CDR3nt: TGCGCCAGCAGCCAAGTAGACAGGACTGCTTACGAGCAGTACTTC
abundance: once
d_gene: -
j_gene: TRBJ2-7
v_gene: TRBV4-1

CDR3aa: CASSEAVTSSYDQYF
CDR3nt: TGTGCCAGCAGTGAAGCGGTGACATCCTCCTACGATCAGTACTTC
abundance: few
d_gene: -
j_gene: TRBJ2-7
v_gene: TRBV2

CDR3aa: CASSLLVGGQYNSPLHF
CDR3nt: TGTGCCAGCAGTTTATTGGTGGGGGGGCAGTACAATTCACCCCTCCACTTT
abundance: -
d_gene: -
j_gene: TRBJ1-6
v_gene: TRBV28

CDR3aa: CASSPGGGASAYEQYF
CDR3nt: TGTGCCAGTAGTCCCGGGGGTGGTGCGTCCGCCTACGAGCAGTACTTC
abundance: medium-sized
d_gene: -
j_gene: TRBJ2-7
v_gene: TRBV19

CDR3aa: CASSKLFGGGCGGTSNEQFF
CDR3nt: TGTGCCAGCAGTAAGCTCTTTGGGGGAGGGTGTGGGGGTACTTCGAATGAGCAGTTCTTC
abundance: few
d_gene: TRBD2
j_gene: TRBJ2-1
v_gene: TRBV2

CDR3aa: CASSQSRYWDEQYF
CDR3nt: TGCGCCAGCAGCCAAAGCCGCTACTGGGACGAGCAGTACTTC
abundance: medium-sized
d_gene: -
j_gene: TRBJ2-7
v_gene: TRBV4-3

CDR3aa: CASSNEPSSASSYNEQFF
CDR3nt: TGTGCCAGCAGCAACGAACCATCTAGCGCGAGCTCCTACAATGAGCAGTTCTTC
abundance: -
d_gene: -
j_gene: TRBJ2-1
v_gene: TRBV4-2

CDR3aa: CASGYSDAGNYGYTF
CDR3nt: TGTGCCAGCGGTTACTCCGATGCCGGTAACTATGGCTACACCTTC
abundance: few
d_gene: -
j_gene: TRBJ1-2
v_gene: TRBV6-2/TRBV6-3

CDR3aa: CSAEGTGPSYEQYF
CDR3nt: TGCAGTGCCGAGGGGACAGGGCCATCCTACGAGCAGTACTTC
abundance: many
d_gene: TRBD1
j_gene: TRBJ2-7
v_gene: TRBV20-1

CDR3aa: CASSSAGARDQPQHF
CDR3nt: TGTGCCAGCAGTTCGGCGGGGGCGCGGGATCAGCCCCAGCATTTT
abundance: many
d_gene: -
j_gene: TRBJ1-5
v_gene: TRBV28

CDR3aa: CSSRGPSGGRGEQYF
CDR3nt: TGCAGTTCTAGAGGGCCTAGCGGGGGGAGGGGTGAGCAGTACTTC
abundance: -
d_gene: TRBD2
j_gene: TRBJ2-7
v_gene: TRBV20-1

CDR3aa: CASSGEVWLNTEAFF
CDR3nt: TGTGCCAGCAGCGGGGAGGTGTGGTTGAACACTGAAGCTTTCTTT
abundance: -
d_gene: -
j_gene: TRBJ1-1
v_gene: TRBV11-2